This T cell receptor (beta chain) was observed in a study of shared clonotypes between healthy human individuals. Overall study: A few men and two women, aged 18 to 49, were donors. Overall study findings and caveats: Clonotypes which were not shared had lower generation probabilities than clonotypes that all four donors shared. The diversity represented, both genetic and in exposure history, was limited by few donors.

The CDR3 covers 16 residues. With 0 bases clipped from V and 5 bases from J, the junction kept 8 bases outside the gene matches. Germline loops: CDR1 LNHNV, CDR2 YYDKDF (reference sequence). Points on this clone: Its target is unknown.

In the authors' workflow: Filtering differed because ImmunoSEQ produced junction-only sequences that carried no quality scores. Clones were read by immunoSEQ multiplex PCR, and TCRdb kept only the in-frame ones, dropping some. The V and J calls and the clone size are those of that table, but D and trimming were determined from the DNA. The repertoire holds about 990,000 clones, with around 78% as singletons. Sequencing was done on a sample of memory CD4+ T cells from PBMCs. Subset here: CD45RA-negative fraction. This chain uses TRBV15 with TRBJ2-5, with TRBD1 matching 8 bases. The TCR was taken from a man between 18 and 29 years old in good health. Some clones in this sample may be carry-over from other donors' samples. The CDR3 DNA is TGTGCCACCAGCAGAGATGCCAGGGGGCTTAGCGAGACCCAGTACTTC. Its protein is CATSRDARGLSETQYF.